This T cell receptor (beta chain) originates from a study of T cells in Graves' hyperthyroidism and ophthalmopathy. Study results and limitations: Ophthalmopathy and stable hyperthyroidism were told apart by a 13 V-J model.

The TCR beta CDR3 regions underwent amplification using RNA transcripts as the source. HTBI primers drove first-round RT-PCR of the TCR CDR3. TCRdb processed the multiplex PCR reads anew with MiXCR; each CDR3 protein has one entry. The sample has hundreds of thousands of distinct CDR3 sequences, about 15% seen once. This clonotype was counted at least ten times. Antigen unknown. On the basis of clinical symptoms, serum thyroxine and TRAb, thyroid ultrasound and orbital computed tomography, diagnoses were made. The PBMCs had their origin in 10 ml of fresh peripheral blood. The CDR3 loop spans 15 amino acids. Trimming cost V 6 bases and J 8 bases; bases outside gene matches: 13. In germline, CDR1 is MDHEN, CDR2 SYDVKM.

Material for sequencing was blood. The TCR was taken from a woman under 30 with Graves' hyperthyroidism. This chain links TRBV28 with TRBJ1-5; 7 bases match TRBD1. CDR3 loop: CASSPSGGGREPQHF. In DNA, the CDR3 is TGTGCCAGCAGCCCCAGTGGAGGGGGCAGGGAGCCCCAGCATTTT.